These 9 T cell receptor beta chains share one sample of origin, sequenced in a study of post-analysis software for immune sequencing data. Findings of the study overall: With TRBV5-6, TRBV5-1 and TRBV20-1 included, about five TRBV segments were more frequent in patients than in controls.

Unique molecular identifiers had been added to the TCR beta cDNA libraries. TCRdb reprocessed the PCR reads with MiXCR, giving one entry per CDR3 protein. The sample lists roughly 400,000 distinct CDR3 sequences, over 30% occurring once. These receptors' antigens are unknown. What was sequenced was blood. Receptors were obtained from a girl aged 2-10 years with multiple sclerosis.

The table lists this clonotype with a few counts. V gene TRBV11-1 combines with J gene TRBJ2-3, with D maybe TRBD1 (6 bases). The CDR3 is made up of 16 amino acids. V dropped 1 base and J dropped 2 bases, with 13 bases sitting between them. The V gene's germline CDR1 is SGHAT and CDR2 FQDESV (reference sequence). This chain's CDR3 is CASSLGFQGPTDTQYF. DNA of the CDR3: TGTGCCAGCAGCTTAGGTTTCCAGGGGCCCACAGATACGCAGTATTTT.

This clonotype was counted ten times or more. V usage is TRBV7-9 and J usage is TRBJ2-5, with 8 positions matching TRBD2. V lost 6 bases to trimming and J lost 2 bases; unmatched junction nucleotides: 2. The CDR3 consists of 13 residues. Germline V gives CDR1 SEHNR, CDR2 FQNEAQ (reference sequence). In DNA form, the CDR3 reads TGTGCCAGCAGTTCTAGCGGGCAAGAGACCCAGTACTTC. Its translation is CASSSSGQETQYF.

The rearrangement links TRBV9 to TRBJ2-7, with a possible D match to TRBD2 (6 bases). This CDR3 region has 13 residues. The ends were cut back, 5 bases at V and 2 bases at J, with 11 bases in the middle. Per the germline V gene, CDR1 is SGDLS and CDR2 is YYNGEE. CDR3 DNA sequence: TGTGCCAGCAGTGGAGGGGCTACCTACGAGCAGTACTTC. Its protein product is CASSGGATYEQYF.

The chain joins TRBV7-2 to TRBJ2-7; 13 bases match TRBD2. CDR1 SGHTA and CDR2 FQGNSA come from the germline V gene. V lost 6 bases to trimming and J lost 2 bases; unmatched junction nucleotides: 10. There are 17 residues in the CDR3. In DNA form, the CDR3 reads TGTGCCAGCAGGACCGGGACTAGCGGGATTCACGCCTACGAGCAGTACTTC. Amino acids: CASRTGTSGIHAYEQYF.

The CDR3 nucleotides read TGTGCCAGCAGCCAAGTAGGTCTAGCGGGAAGGGATGAGCAGTTCTTC. Translated, it gives CASSQVGLAGRDEQFF. The V call is TRBV4-2, the J call TRBJ2-1; 9 bases map to TRBD2. Germline V gives CDR1 LGHNA, CDR2 YNFKEQ. This CDR3 comprises 16 residues. The junction had 9 bases not matched to a gene; V was cut back by 1 base and J by 8 bases.

V gene TRBV7-6 combines with J gene TRBJ1-1; a possible D gene is TRBD1 (6 bases). The CDR3 consists of 13 residues. Germline V gene sequence: CDR1 SGHVS, CDR2 FNYEAQ. V shed 5 bases and J shed 3 bases, with 10 bases lying between them. This CDR3 is CASSAQGHTEAFF. The CDR3 DNA follows: TGTGCCAGCAGCGCACAGGGCCACACTGAAGCTTTCTTT.

This clonotype was found a few times. The J gene is TRBJ2-5, the V gene TRBV20-1, with D tentatively TRBD1 or TRBD2 (5 bases each). Trimming removed 0 bases at V and 4 bases at J, with 6 bases between. The length of the CDR3 is 12 residues. Germline V gene sequence: CDR1 DFQATT, CDR2 SNEGSKA (reference sequence). CDR3 DNA sequence: TGCAGTGCTAGAGATGGGGGAGAGACCCAGTACTTC. It specifies CSARDGGETQYF.

This clonotype was seen a few times. The chain is built from TRBV5-1 and TRBJ2-1; 8 bases are a match to TRBD2. From germline, CDR1 is SGHRS and CDR2 YFSETQ. The CDR3 loop spans 16 amino acids. V shed 6 bases, J shed 3 bases, and the junction held 11 bases outside the gene matches. CDR3 bases: TGCGCCAGCACCCCTCAGGGCGGGGGGTACTACAATGAGCAGTTCTTC. Translating gives CASTPQGGGYYNEQFF.

The chain employs TRBV28 and TRBJ1-5; no clear D. The CDR3 loop spans 16 amino acids. The germline V and J ends were trimmed by 4 bases and 3 bases, with 16 bases remaining between them. CDR1 and CDR2 from the germline V gene are MDHEN and SYDVKM. The CDR3 sequence is CASSWVSGSLNQPQHF. In DNA form, the CDR3 reads TGTGCCAGCAGTTGGGTGTCGGGCAGCCTCAATCAGCCCCAGCATTTT.